Shown below are 17 T cell receptor beta chains from a single sample sequenced in a study of T cell repertoires in cytomegalovirus infection. TCRdb itself ran the reads through MiXCR, one entry per CDR3 protein. The sample lists about 530,000 distinct CDR3 sequences; 26% were seen once. The source material was PBMCs. Every receptor here comes from a human donor in good health (CMV status not recorded). Some clones in this sample may be carry-over from other donors' samples.

The V and J genes are TRBV10-3 and TRBJ2-5, with D tentatively TRBD2 (6 bases). The CDR3 covers 13 residues. Looked up from germline, CDR1 is ENHRY and CDR2 is SYGVKD. V was cut by 6 bases and J by 5 bases, with 13 bases left in between. The CDR3 DNA follows: TGTGCCATCAGGAACGAAGGAGGGGAGACCCAGTACTTC. It is translated as CAIRNEGGETQYF.

As regards this clonotype: This could be a read error, since a much larger clone is one nucleotide away. The V call is TRBV5-5, the J call TRBJ2-3; 10 nucleotides align to TRBD2. The V and J ends lost 0 bases and 5 bases, in that order; junction bases with no gene match: 6. The V gene's germline CDR1 is SGHKS and CDR2 YYEKEE (reference sequence). The CDR3 contains 16 residues. The chain's CDR3 is CASSLVGAGGRDTQYF. Written as DNA, the CDR3 is TGTGCCAGCAGCTTGGTGGGAGCGGGAGGGAGAGATACGCAGTATTTT.

V usage is TRBV28 and J usage is TRBJ1-1, with 8 bases aligning to TRBD1. CDR3 length equals 15 residues. CDR1 and CDR2 (germline): MDHEN, SYDVKM. J was trimmed by 5 bases and V by 6 bases; bases with no gene match: 11. The CDR3 DNA reads TGTGCCAGCAGAAAGTCTCAGGGGGCTGGAACTGAAGCTTTCTTT. This encodes CASRKSQGAGTEAFF.

The chain employs TRBV3-1 and TRBJ2-1, with 12 nucleotides matching TRBD2. This CDR3 has 15 residues. Unmatched junction bases numbered 5, after V lost 5 bases and J lost 6 bases. Germline assignment: CDR1 LGHDT and CDR2 YNNKEL (reference sequence). CDR3 in amino acids: CASSYRTSGTNEQFF. The CDR3 DNA reads as TGTGCCAGCAGCTACAGGACTAGCGGGACCAATGAGCAGTTCTTC.

The sample holds many counts of this clonotype. The J gene is TRBJ2-6, the V gene TRBV7-6; D possibly corresponds to TRBD2 (5 bases). CDR1 and CDR2 from the germline V gene are SGHVS and FNYEAQ. This CDR3 spans 15 amino acids. Trimming took 3 bases from V and 1 from J, leaving 7 bases between them. CDR3 sequence: CASSFSASGANVLTF. As DNA, the CDR3 is TGTGCCAGCAGCTTTAGCGCTTCTGGGGCCAACGTCCTGACTTTC.

V and J are TRBV6-2 or TRBV6-3 and TRBJ2-2; TRBD2 matches 10 bases. With 0 bases clipped from V and 7 bases from J, the junction kept 11 bases outside the gene matches. Germline V gene sequence: CDR1 MNHEY, CDR2 SVGEGT. The CDR3 spans 18 residues. As DNA, the CDR3 is TGTGCCAGCAGTTACTCGGGACTAGCGCGGAGGGCAGGCGGGGAGCTGTTTTTT. It codes for CASSYSGLARRAGGELFF.

There are a few counts of this clonotype. The chain recombines TRBV11-2 with TRBJ2-1; no definite D call. This CDR3 spans 16 amino acids. Trimming stripped 0 bases from V and 0 bases from J, with 9 bases between. Germline V gene data show CDR1 as SGHAT and CDR2 as FQNNGV. The CDR3, as DNA: TGTGCCAGCAGCTTAGATTGGCGGTCCTCCTACAATGAGCAGTTCTTC. Translation: CASSLDWRSSYNEQFF.

The chain couples TRBV4-1 to TRBJ2-2; D gene unclear. The germline V gene encodes CDR1 MGHRA and CDR2 YSYEKL. Trimming removed 2 bases at V and 1 base at J, with 11 bases between. The CDR3 consists of 16 residues. In DNA, the CDR3 is TGCGCCAGCAGCCAACTGACGACTGGGAACACCGGGGAGCTGTTTTTT. It yields the protein CASSQLTTGNTGELFF.

This clonotype was recorded a few times. The V and J genes are TRBV24-1 and TRBJ2-5, with 8 nucleotides matching TRBD2. Germline trimming cut 6 bases from V and 5 bases from J; bases unmatched to any gene: 4. Per the germline V gene, CDR1 is KGHDR and CDR2 is SFDVKD. This CDR3 region has 13 residues. The DNA for the CDR3 is TGTGCCACCAGTAGCGGGAGTGTTGAGACCCAGTACTTC. This codes for CATSSGSVETQYF.

Ten or more counts support this clonotype. This chain links TRBV15 with TRBJ2-6, with a weak D call TRBD2 (5 bases). Germline CDR1 reads LNHNV; CDR2 reads YYDKDF (reference sequence). V lost 0 bases and J 2 bases, leaving 8 bases between the germline ends. The CDR3 is made up of 16 amino acids. Here the CDR3 DNA reads TGTGCCACCAGCAGAGATTCCGGGGCTGGGGCCAACGTCCTGACTTTC. It specifies CATSRDSGAGANVLTF.

The chain has TRBV12-3 or TRBV12-4 and TRBJ2-4; 7 positions agree with TRBD1. J lost 15 bases, V lost 5 bases, and 10 bases had no gene match. CDR3 size: 12 residues. CDR3: CASSLTTGVWYF. DNA of the CDR3: TGTGCCAGCAGTCTCACCACAGGGGTTTGGTACTTC.

Many counts were recorded for this clonotype. The V gene is TRBV7-2, the J gene TRBJ1-5, with TRBD1 identical over 11 bases. Germline V CDR1 and CDR2: SGHTA, FQGNSA. Trimming removed 6 bases from V and 7 bases from J; junction bases left unmatched: 8. The CDR3 runs 15 residues. The CDR3 sequence is CASSPDRGQGQPQHF. The CDR3 region has the DNA TGTGCCAGCAGTCCGGACAGGGGGCAGGGGCAGCCCCAGCATTTT.

The chain recombines TRBV7-7 with TRBJ1-4; 9 nucleotides agree with TRBD1. Per germline, CDR1 SSHAT and CDR2 FNYEAQ (reference sequence). Trimming at V came to 5 bases and at J to 7 bases, leaving 2 bases not matched to a gene. The CDR3 loop spans 13 amino acids. As DNA, the CDR3 is TGTGCCAGCAGCGAGGACAGGGGTGAAAAACTGTTTTTT. It translates to CASSEDRGEKLFF.

The chain links TRBV18 to TRBJ2-1; 9 bases map to TRBD2. Germline CDR1 KGHSH, CDR2 LQKENI. This CDR3 comprises 16 residues. The J segment lost 4 bases and the V segment lost 0 bases, leaving 4 bases of the junction unmatched. The CDR3 region is CASSPPIAGVYNEQFF. CDR3 DNA: TGTGCCAGCTCACCACCGATAGCGGGGGTTTACAATGAGCAGTTCTTC.

J is TRBJ1-1 and V is TRBV5-1; the D gene is possibly TRBD1 (6 bases). Germline assignment: CDR1 SGHRS and CDR2 YFSETQ. The V and J ends lost 3 bases and 1 base respectively, with 10 bases between them. CDR3 size: 14 residues. The DNA for the CDR3 is TGCGCCAGCAGCTCGATGGACAGGAACACTGAAGCTTTCTTT. Its protein is CASSSMDRNTEAFF.

The table lists this clonotype with a few counts. The rearrangement uses TRBV29-1 and TRBJ2-3, with 7 nucleotides matching TRBD1. Looked up from germline, CDR1 is SQVTM and CDR2 is ANQGSEA. CDR3 size: 18 residues. V was clipped by 2 bases and J by 0 bases; unmatched bases: 14. The CDR3 protein is CSVELGTQGIASTDTQYF. The DNA for the CDR3 is TGCAGCGTTGAACTAGGAACACAGGGGATCGCTAGCACAGATACGCAGTATTTT.

The chain joins TRBV5-1 to TRBJ1-2; D is uncertain. This CDR3 is built from 14 residues. Per germline, CDR1 SGHRS and CDR2 YFSETQ. V lost 4 bases and J lost 0, with 10 bases in between. The CDR3 here is CASSPVQPNYGYTF. The CDR3 DNA sequence: TGCGCCAGCAGCCCGGTCCAGCCTAACTATGGCTACACCTTC.